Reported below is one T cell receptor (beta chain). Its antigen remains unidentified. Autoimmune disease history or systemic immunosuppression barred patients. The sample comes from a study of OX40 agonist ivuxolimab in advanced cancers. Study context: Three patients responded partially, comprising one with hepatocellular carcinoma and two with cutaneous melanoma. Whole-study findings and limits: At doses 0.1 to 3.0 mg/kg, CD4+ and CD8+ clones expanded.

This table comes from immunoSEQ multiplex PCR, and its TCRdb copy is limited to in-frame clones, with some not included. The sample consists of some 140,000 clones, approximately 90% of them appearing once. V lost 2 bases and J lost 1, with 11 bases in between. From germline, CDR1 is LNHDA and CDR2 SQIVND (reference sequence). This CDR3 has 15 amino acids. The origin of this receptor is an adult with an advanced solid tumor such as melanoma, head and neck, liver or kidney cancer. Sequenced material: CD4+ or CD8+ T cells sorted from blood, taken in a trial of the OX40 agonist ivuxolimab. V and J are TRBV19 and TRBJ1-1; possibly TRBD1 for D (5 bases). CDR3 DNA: TGTGCCAGTAGTATATCTGGACAACAGAACACTGAAGCTTTCTTT. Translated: CASSISGQQNTEAFF.